This TCR beta chain was observed in a study of blood T cells in healthy people across ages. Study findings and constraints: A greater number of naive CD4+ cells and higher diversity distinguished long-lived donors from aged donors. Age showed a roughly linear inverse relationship with TCR beta diversity per million T cells.

For this clonotype: Its antigen is still unknown.

Every donor gave roughly 9.2 milliliters of peripheral blood. Trimming took 3 bases from V and 6 from J, leaving 11 bases between them. Germline CDR1 and CDR2: DFQATT and SNEGSKA (reference sequence). This CDR3 contains 13 residues. PCR was performed a second time for about 7 to 12 cycles using a sample-barcoded 5' primer and a J-beta primer mix. The authors tagged each cDNA molecule using a template-switch adaptor with 12 random nucleotides. TCRdb re-derived calls from the 5' RACE reads in MiXCR, one entry per CDR3 protein. The sample includes some 790,000 distinct CDR3 sequences, 29% of them seen just once.

Input material: blood. This receptor was identified in a woman of 80 years or more in good health. V gene TRBV20-1 combines with J gene TRBJ2-2; no clear D. The CDR3 DNA reads TGCAGTGCTAGTGAATTTGGGGCCGGGGAGCTGTTTTTT. This sequence encodes CSASEFGAGELFF.